The TCR beta chain described here comes from a study of blood T cell repertoires in COVID-19. The CDR3 is 15 residues long. The germline CDR1 and CDR2 sequences are LNHDA and SQIVND (reference sequence). V shed 6 bases, J shed 0 bases, and the junction held 7 bases outside the gene matches. The table came from immunoSEQ multiplex PCR; TCRdb's copy has only in-frame clones and leaves some out. Altogether nearly 200,000 clones are present, roughly 80% being singletons, with the ten largest covering less than 8.5%. Study members were between about 18 and 100 years old and lived in 24 US regions. Grouping used clinical history reported by participants in a survey and questionnaire. Recovered status applied to Cohort 3 donors who had two consecutive negative PCRs. It also applied to those with clearance or with symptom resolution.

The chain recombines TRBV19 with TRBJ2-7, with TRBD1 matching over 8 bases. Material: PBMCs or T cells enriched from blood (not recorded which). This TCR derives from a middle-aged man who had recovered from COVID-19. The CDR3 loop is CASSTGQGFSYEQYF. DNA of the CDR3: TGTGCCAGTAGCACTGGACAGGGCTTCTCCTACGAGCAGTACTTC.